This T cell receptor beta chain was profiled in a study of T-cell reconstitution after alpha-beta-depleted transplantation in children. As it was prepared, the TCRbeta library received unique molecular identifiers. TCRdb processed the PCR reads anew with MiXCR; each CDR3 protein has one entry. The sample has approximately 390,000 distinct CDR3 sequences; 9.5% to 13% are singletons. Germline lookup yields CDR1 SQVTM and CDR2 ANQGSEA. The CDR3 has 16 residues. Germline trimming cut 6 bases from V and 6 bases from J; bases unmatched to any gene: 16. This clonotype was seen many times. The TCR was taken from a human donor who donated a stem cell graft to a child with acute myeloid leukemia. Here the sequenced sample was PBMCs from the stem cell graft donor, taken from the stem cell graft. The chain is built from TRBV29-1 and TRBJ2-7; 11 bases line up with TRBD2. This CDR3 reads CSVLGTSGRVPLEQYF. In DNA form, the CDR3 reads TGCAGCGTCCTCGGGACTAGCGGAAGGGTTCCTCTCGAGCAGTACTTC.